These T cell receptor beta chains were read from a single sample in a study of monozygotic twins with inflammatory bowel disease. TCRdb reprocessed the 5' RACE reads, keeping one entry per CDR3 protein, no DNA. This sample's table has about 210,000 distinct CDR3 sequences. Specimen: blood. Every receptor here comes from a human donor with ulcerative colitis or Crohn's disease, or a healthy co-twin of an affected twin (not recorded which). Each CDR3 is given with its conserved first and last residue. The order of the fields is J gene, V gene, CDR3 protein.

j_call: TRBJ1-6
v_call: TRBV10-2
cdr3_aa: CASQGQENSPLHF

j_call: TRBJ1-1
v_call: TRBV7-9
cdr3_aa: CASSLESFNTEAFF

j_call: TRBJ1-2
v_call: TRBV12-3/TRBV12-4
cdr3_aa: CASSLAGLYGYTF

j_call: TRBJ1-1
v_call: TRBV12-3/TRBV12-4
cdr3_aa: CASRMTGGYTEAFF

j_call: TRBJ1-1
v_call: TRBV5-1
cdr3_aa: CASNLVVPNTEAFF

j_call: TRBJ1-6
v_call: TRBV15
cdr3_aa: CATSRGGSPLHF

j_call: TRBJ2-1
v_call: TRBV20-1
cdr3_aa: CSAREPRGGLNEQFF

j_call: TRBJ1-3
v_call: TRBV12-3/TRBV12-4
cdr3_aa: CASSRTGFSGNTIYF

j_call: TRBJ1-2
v_call: TRBV18
cdr3_aa: CASSPQRLGWTDYGYTF

j_call: TRBJ2-5
v_call: TRBV12-3/TRBV12-4
cdr3_aa: CASSLTGLAARETQYF

j_call: TRBJ1-6
v_call: TRBV12-1
cdr3_aa: CASSSGRHNSPLHF

j_call: TRBJ2-3
v_call: TRBV12-3/TRBV12-4
cdr3_aa: CASSPRGGRTDTQYF

j_call: TRBJ1-4
v_call: TRBV12-3/TRBV12-4
cdr3_aa: CASRTTNEKLFF

j_call: TRBJ1-5
v_call: TRBV5-6
cdr3_aa: CASTLSWGQGHLNQPQHF